These 2 T cell receptor beta chains were sequenced from one sample in a study of cytomegalovirus exposure and HLA in healthy donors. 60 Vbeta and 13 Jbeta primers were used in PCR. Clones were sequenced by immunoSEQ multiplex PCR, and TCRdb holds only the in-frame ones, with some missing. The data contain a few hundred thousand clones, about 90% of them singletons. Sequenced input: PBMCs. All receptors come from a woman aged 18-29 years in good health and CMV-seronegative.

This chain links TRBV6-1 with TRBJ2-5; a weak D match, TRBD2 (6 bases). In germline, CDR1 is MNHNS, CDR2 SASEGT. The CDR3 has 13 amino acids. V was trimmed by 6 bases and J by 3 bases, leaving 11 bases between them. For the CDR3, the DNA is TGTGCCAGCAGGCGGGACTTGAAAGAGACCCAGTACTTC. This translates into CASRRDLKETQYF.

V usage is TRBV7-6 and J usage is TRBJ2-7; no clear D gene. The ends were cut back, 1 base at V and 1 base at J, with 8 bases in the middle. The CDR3 consists of 14 residues. Germline V gene data show CDR1 as SGHVS and CDR2 as FNYEAQ. The CDR3 DNA reads TGTGCCAGCAGCTTAGACAGTCATTCCTACGAGCAGTACTTC. This codes for CASSLDSHSYEQYF.